The rows below give T cell receptor beta chains drawn from one sample of a study of PD-1 blockade in classical Hodgkin lymphoma. Profiled with immunoSEQ multiplex PCR; TCRdb holds only in-frame clones, not every one. This table has roughly 10,000 clones, 74% appearing once. The sequencing used CD4+ T cells from blood, collected at baseline. The receptors were sampled from a human donor with classical Hodgkin lymphoma. Each CDR3 is given with its conserved first and last residue. A D gene is named only where the DNA matches it firmly. Clone size appears in some rows only: once, few, many, or a class for an expanded clone.

j_gene,d_gene,v_gene,abundance,CDR3aa,CDR3nt
TRBJ1-2,TRBD1,TRBV19,NA,CASRGQVNYGYTF,TGTGCCAGTAGGGGACAGGTTAACTATGGCTACACCTTC
TRBJ1-5,NA,TRBV10-2,NA,CASSEVTYNQPQHF,TGCGCCAGCAGTGAGGTAACCTACAATCAGCCCCAGCATTTT
TRBJ1-1,NA,TRBV18,NA,CASSEHSNTEAFF,TGTGCCAGCTCTGAACACTCGAACACTGAAGCTTTCTTT
TRBJ1-4,NA,TRBV18,NA,CASSRASEGEKLFF,TGTGCCAGCTCACGTGCCTCAGAGGGAGAAAAACTGTTTTTT
TRBJ1-6,NA,TRBV5-6,few,CASSFNQGWSSPLHF,TGTGCCAGCAGCTTTAATCAGGGATGGAGTTCACCCCTCCACTTT
TRBJ1-5,NA,TRBV6-5,few,CASSYLQTNQPQHF,TGTGCCAGCAGTTACTTACAGACCAATCAGCCCCAGCATTTT
TRBJ1-1,NA,TRBV5-1,NA,CASSPLSSNYGAFF,TGCGCCAGCAGCCCACTCTCATCCAACTACGGAGCTTTCTTT
TRBJ2-5,NA,TRBV5-6,NA,CASSLVRSSLGETQYF,TGTGCCAGCAGCTTAGTTCGCTCCTCACTCGGAGAGACCCAGTACTTC
TRBJ2-7,TRBD1,TRBV30,NA,CAWRARDRAYEQYF,TGTGCCTGGAGAGCCCGGGACAGGGCCTACGAGCAGTACTTC
TRBJ2-3,NA,TRBV7-6,NA,CASSYYTDTQYF,TGTGCCAGCAGCTATTACACAGATACGCAGTATTTT
TRBJ2-1,NA,TRBV5-8,once,CASSLALQGYNEQFF,TGTGCCAGCAGCTTGGCTTTGCAGGGATACAATGAGCAGTTCTTC
TRBJ2-5,NA,TRBV10-3,NA,CAISDMGGRETQYF,TGTGCCATCAGTGATATGGGGGGGCGGGAGACCCAGTACTTC
TRBJ2-2,NA,TRBV6-1,NA,CASSENAGAGELFF,TGTGCCAGCAGTGAAAACGCAGGGGCCGGGGAGCTGTTTTTT
TRBJ2-7,TRBD2,TRBV5-1,few,CASSLGTSGSLKEYEQYF,TGCGCCAGCAGCTTGGGGACTAGCGGGAGCCTGAAGGAATACGAGCAGTACTTC
TRBJ2-3,TRBD2,TRBV13,few,CASSSTSGSTDTQYF,TGTGCCAGCAGCTCAACTAGCGGGAGCACAGATACGCAGTATTTT
TRBJ2-7,NA,TRBV19,NA,CASSPQGVSEQYF,TGTGCCAGTAGTCCCCAGGGCGTTTCCGAGCAGTACTTC
TRBJ2-1,NA,TRBV21-1,NA,CASSKRHLPYNEQFF,TGTGCCAGCAGCAAACGACACCTCCCCTACAATGAGCAGTTCTTC
TRBJ1-3,NA,TRBV7-6,NA,CASSSSPKGLAGNTIYF,TGTGCCAGCAGCTCCTCGCCCAAGGGGCTGGCTGGAAACACCATATATTTT
TRBJ2-7,NA,TRBV7-9,medium-sized,CASSLRGHNPYEQYF,TGTGCCAGCAGCTTACGGGGGCATAATCCCTACGAGCAGTACTTC
TRBJ2-7,NA,TRBV29-1,NA,CSVPSVVAGSSYEQYF,TGCAGCGTCCCGTCCGTGGTCGCGGGGAGCTCCTACGAGCAGTACTTC
TRBJ2-2,NA,TRBV27,NA,CASSLFSTSNTGELFF,TGTGCCAGCAGTTTATTTTCCACCTCGAACACCGGGGAGCTGTTTTTT
TRBJ1-1,NA,TRBV11-3,few,CASSRGTDTEAFF,TGTGCCAGCAGTCGAGGAACGGACACTGAAGCTTTCTTT
TRBJ1-4,NA,TRBV2,NA,CASSESGKEKLFF,TGTGCCAGCAGTGAATCAGGGAAGGAAAAACTGTTTTTT
TRBJ1-6,NA,TRBV2,NA,CASGRGARGSSPLHF,TGTGCCAGCGGGAGGGGGGCGAGAGGTAGTTCACCCCTCCACTTT
TRBJ1-5,NA,TRBV6-5,once,CASRKQGQPQHF,TGTGCCAGCAGAAAACAGGGACAGCCCCAGCATTTT
TRBJ2-5,TRBD2,TRBV18,NA,CASSPSSGRRFETQYF,TGTGCCAGCTCACCATCAAGCGGGAGGCGATTTGAGACCCAGTACTTC
TRBJ2-3,NA,TRBV2,NA,CASSVVSSTDTQYF,TGTGCCAGCAGTGTGGTCAGTAGCACAGATACGCAGTATTTT
TRBJ2-5,TRBD1,TRBV5-1,NA,CASSPTGGGRETQYF,TGCGCCAGCAGCCCGACAGGGGGCGGTCGGGAGACCCAGTACTTC
TRBJ1-6,TRBD1,TRBV2,NA,CASSLSRDRGPPLHF,TGTGCCAGCAGTCTGTCCCGGGACAGGGGTCCACCCCTCCACTTT
TRBJ2-2,NA,TRBV4-1,few,CASSQVDLGTNTGELFF,TGCGCCAGCAGCCAAGTAGATCTAGGGACGAACACCGGGGAGCTGTTTTTT
TRBJ2-6,NA,TRBV5-5,NA,CASTWRSGSGANVLTF,TGTGCCAGCACCTGGAGGTCGGGTTCTGGGGCCAACGTCCTGACTTTC
TRBJ2-2,NA,TRBV14,NA,CASSPNKGGNTGELFF,TGTGCCAGCAGCCCAAATAAAGGGGGAAACACCGGGGAGCTGTTTTTT
TRBJ1-1,NA,TRBV18,NA,CASSWSWDGYTEAFF,TGTGCCAGCTCATGGAGCTGGGACGGATACACTGAAGCTTTCTTT
TRBJ1-1,TRBD1,TRBV30,NA,CAWEGTGVLGAFF,TGTGCCTGGGAGGGGACAGGGGTGCTCGGAGCTTTCTTT
TRBJ1-5,NA,TRBV28,few,CASSFLDRFNQPQHF,TGTGCCAGCAGTTTTCTGGACAGATTCAATCAGCCCCAGCATTTT
TRBJ1-6,TRBD1,TRBV5-1,few,CASSGDRAWNSPLHF,TGCGCCAGCAGCGGGGACAGGGCTTGGAATTCACCCCTCCACTTT
TRBJ1-5,TRBD1,TRBV7-6,NA,CASSLGGTGVQPQHF,TGTGCCAGCAGCTTAGGGGGGACAGGGGTTCAGCCCCAGCATTTT
TRBJ2-3,TRBD1,TRBV11-2,NA,CASNRGYTDTQYF,TGTGCCAGCAACAGGGGCTACACAGATACGCAGTATTTT
TRBJ1-2,NA,TRBV28,NA,CASSYITRSYGYTF,TGTGCCAGCAGTTATATCACACGCTCATATGGCTACACCTTC
TRBJ2-2,NA,TRBV29-1,few,CSVARQAPRGELFF,TGCAGCGTTGCGAGACAGGCTCCAAGGGGGGAGCTGTTTTTT
TRBJ1-2,NA,TRBV6-5,NA,CASSPSSGTNGYTF,TGTGCCAGCAGTCCATCCTCAGGGACCAATGGCTACACCTTC
TRBJ1-6,TRBD1,TRBV5-1,few,CASSLAGQGSPLHF,TGCGCCAGCAGCTTGGCCGGACAGGGGTCCCCCCTCCACTTT
TRBJ2-1,NA,TRBV7-9,NA,CASSRYSSLINEQFF,TGTGCCAGCAGCCGGTACAGTAGTCTAATCAATGAGCAGTTCTTC
TRBJ2-5,NA,TRBV18,few,CASSPQGGPQETQYF,TGTGCCAGCTCACCCCAGGGGGGCCCTCAAGAGACCCAGTACTTC
TRBJ2-3,NA,TRBV5-1,NA,CASSLVSAEDTQYF,TGCGCCAGCAGCTTGGTTTCGGCGGAAGATACGCAGTATTTT